The 31 T cell receptor beta chains presented below share a single source sample, sequenced in a study of Ad26.COV2.S vaccination and SARS-CoV-2 variants. The treatment: some 19 received Ad26.COV2.S at low or high dose, single or two shots; 5 received placebo; per-sample allocation not given. Sampling was performed 63 days after the first vaccine or placebo injection. Using immunoSEQ multiplex PCR, the repertoire was profiled, and TCRdb retains in-frame clones only, with some absent. The sample shows fewer than 500,000 clones, 75% to 95% of them seen only once. The sample consisted of peripheral blood, taken in a trial of Ad26.COV2.S vaccine versus placebo. The receptors shown here come from a person between 18 and 59 years old who received the Ad26.COV2.S COVID-19 vaccine or a placebo.

This chain uses TRBV28 with TRBJ2-1, with 8 bases aligning to TRBD2. The germline V gene has CDR1 MDHEN and CDR2 SYDVKM. Trimming removed 6 bases from V and 7 bases from J; junction bases left unmatched: 8. The CDR3 runs 14 residues. CDR3 loop: CASSPYSGKNEQFF. In DNA, the CDR3 is TGTGCCAGCAGCCCCTATAGCGGGAAGAATGAGCAGTTCTTC.

CDR3 region: CASMRLAGLDTQYF. CDR3 DNA: TGTGCCAGCATGAGACTAGCGGGGCTAGATACGCAGTATTTT. The J gene is TRBJ2-3, the V gene TRBV6-5; 11 bases are shared with TRBD2. The CDR3 extends over 14 amino acids. V trimming: 7 bases; J trimming: 5 bases; junction bases outside the gene matches: 5. The germline V gene has CDR1 MNHEY and CDR2 SVGAGI.

The V and J genes are TRBV3-1 (or the pseudogene TRBV3-2) and TRBJ2-7; 11 nucleotides agree with TRBD2. This CDR3 spans 16 amino acids. V was clipped by 4 bases and J by 4 bases; unmatched bases: 9. Germline loops: CDR1 LGHDT, CDR2 YNNKEL (reference sequence). The CDR3 DNA reads as TGTGCCAGCAGCCCCTCCATAGCGGGAGGGAGGTACGAGCAGTACTTC. This encodes CASSPSIAGGRYEQYF.

This chain joins TRBV6-5 and TRBJ2-1; perhaps D is TRBD1 or TRBD2 (5 bases each). This CDR3 contains 12 residues. The V gene's germline CDR1 is MNHEY and CDR2 SVGAGI. Trimming removed 5 bases from V and 9 bases from J, with 11 bases in between. This CDR3 is CASSPRGGEQFF. CDR3 DNA: TGTGCCAGCAGTCCTCGTGGGGGTGAGCAGTTCTTC.

This clone has only one observation. The gene calls are TRBV18 and TRBJ2-5; 9 positions match TRBD2. The CDR3 has 17 residues. With 1 base clipped from V and 2 bases from J, the junction kept 8 bases outside the gene matches. The germline V gene has CDR1 KGHSH and CDR2 LQKENI. CDR3 amino acids: CASSPLSSGSGQETQYF. As DNA, the CDR3 is TGTGCCAGCTCACCACTAAGTAGCGGGAGTGGGCAAGAGACCCAGTACTTC.

The genes are TRBV6-5 and TRBJ1-1, with D tentatively TRBD1 (5 bases). This CDR3 is 14 amino acids long. Germline V lookup: CDR1 MNHEY, CDR2 SVGAGI. Trimming cost V 6 bases and J 0 bases, with 11 bases left between them. CDR3 loop: CASRVTGLNTEAFF. DNA of the CDR3: TGTGCCAGCAGAGTTACGGGGCTGAACACTGAAGCTTTCTTT.

This clone has a single count. J is TRBJ2-3 and V is TRBV23-1; possibly TRBD1 for D (5 bases). TRBV23-1 is an ORF, with its function uncertain. This CDR3 is 17 amino acids long. The V gene lost 3 bases and the J gene lost 1 base, with 17 bases spanning the gap. The CDR3 DNA reads as TGCGCCAGCAGTCACCATAAGAACAGGTACTGCACAGATACGCAGTATTTT. It yields the protein CASSHHKNRYCTDTQYF.

The gene calls are TRBV7-8 and TRBJ2-7, with 7 bases matching TRBD2. There are 17 residues in the CDR3. Germline V gives CDR1 SGHVS, CDR2 FQNEAQ. Trimming removed 1 base from V and 0 bases from J; junction bases left unmatched: 9. CDR3 loop: CASSLVRVGTISYEQYF. DNA of the CDR3: TGTGCCAGCAGCTTAGTAAGGGTGGGGACTATCTCCTACGAGCAGTACTTC.

Of note for this clone: Other DNA sequences in the same sample also yield this CDR3. The rearrangement joins TRBV7-2 to TRBJ2-5, with D unclear. The germline V gene has CDR1 SGHTA and CDR2 FQGNSA. The CDR3 contains 12 residues. The V gene lost 5 bases and the J gene lost 1 base, with 5 bases spanning the gap. Here the CDR3 reads CASSRTQETQYF. CDR3 coding DNA: TGTGCCAGCAGCCGAACCCAAGAGACCCAGTACTTC. Supplemented by reference TRBV7-2 and TRBJ2-5, the full variable domain reads GAGVSQSPSNKVTEKGKDVELRCDPISGHTALYWYRQSLGQGLEFLIYFQGNSAPDKSGLPSDRFSAERTGGSVSTLTIQRTQQEDSAVYLCASSRTQETQYFGPGTRLLVL.

The chain has TRBV6-6 and TRBJ1-5, with 10 positions matching TRBD1. The CDR3 length is 15 residues. Germline V gene sequence: CDR1 MNHNY, CDR2 SVGAGI (reference sequence). V gave up 6 bases and J gave up 4 bases; unmatched junction bases: 6. CDR3 sequence: CASSQPGQGNQPQHF. The DNA of the CDR3 is TGTGCCAGCAGCCAACCGGGACAGGGGAATCAGCCCCAGCATTTT.

The CDR3 sequence: CSASSLAGRETQYF. The CDR3 DNA reads TGCAGTGCTAGTAGTCTAGCGGGTAGAGAGACCCAGTACTTC. The V and J genes are TRBV20-1 and TRBJ2-5, with TRBD2 matching over 8 bases. Trimming cost V 3 bases and J 4 bases; bases outside gene matches: 7. Germline assignment: CDR1 DFQATT and CDR2 SNEGSKA (reference sequence). The CDR3 has 14 residues.

This clone was picked up a small number of times. This chain uses TRBV30 with TRBJ2-7, with 10 bases matching TRBD2. This CDR3 is 13 amino acids long. V lost 5 bases, J lost 4 bases, and 5 bases stayed unmatched. Germline values: CDR1 GTSNPN, CDR2 SVGIG (reference sequence). The CDR3 loop reads CAWDTSGKYEQYF. CDR3 DNA: TGTGCCTGGGATACTAGCGGGAAGTACGAGCAGTACTTC.

Written as DNA, the CDR3 is TGTGCCTGGAGTGTAGGGGCGGGGCACACTGAAGCTTTCTTT. It encodes CAWSVGAGHTEAFF. The chain is built from TRBV30 and TRBJ1-1, with a possible D match to TRBD1 (5 bases). The V gene's germline CDR1 is GTSNPN and CDR2 SVGIG (reference sequence). Trimming stripped 0 bases from V and 3 bases from J, with 11 bases between. The CDR3 length is 14 residues.

The rearrangement links TRBV4-1 to TRBJ2-1, with D possibly matching TRBD2 (6 bases). CDR1 and CDR2 (germline): MGHRA, YSYEKL. This CDR3 contains 14 residues. Trimming took off 4 bases at V and 10 bases at J, with 17 bases between the two ends. CDR3: CASSLGPGLVEQFF. In DNA, the CDR3 is TGCGCCAGCAGCCTCGGACCGGGACTCGTAGAGCAGTTCTTC.

The chain links TRBV2 to TRBJ2-1; 10 bases fit TRBD2. CDR1 is SNHLY, CDR2 FYNNEI, per germline. V dropped 6 bases and J dropped 0; count of bases not matched to a gene: 5. The CDR3 consists of 16 residues. The CDR3 region is CASRQLAGNSYNEQFF. CDR3 DNA: TGTGCCAGCAGACAACTAGCGGGAAACTCCTACAATGAGCAGTTCTTC.

This chain connects TRBV20-1 to TRBJ2-7, with 11 bases fitting TRBD2. The J segment lost 4 bases and the V segment lost 3 bases, leaving 8 bases of the junction unmatched. The CDR3 totals 15 residues. Germline V gene sequence: CDR1 DFQATT, CDR2 SNEGSKA (reference sequence). CDR3 region: CSASGRLAGGYEQYF. CDR3 sequence (DNA): TGCAGTGCTAGTGGTAGGCTAGCGGGAGGATACGAGCAGTACTTC.

Only one count was recorded for this clone. The rearrangement uses TRBV4-3 and TRBJ1-2; 10 positions match TRBD1. The V gene end was trimmed by 0 bases and the J gene end by 8 bases; junction bases not matched to a gene: 6. The germline V gene encodes CDR1 LGHNA and CDR2 YSLEER. CDR3 length equals 15 residues. In nucleotides, the CDR3 is TGCGCCAGCAGCCAAGATCAGGGACAGGGGAACGGCTACACCTTC. Protein sequence: CASSQDQGQGNGYTF.

The chain employs TRBV24-1 and TRBJ2-7; tentative D call: TRBD1 (6 bases). This CDR3 region has 13 residues. Trimming pared 4 bases from V and 6 bases from J, leaving 12 bases between. The germline V gene has CDR1 KGHDR and CDR2 SFDVKD. CDR3 region: CATSDLTGSEQYF. The DNA for the CDR3 is TGTGCCACCAGTGACCTAACAGGGTCCGAGCAGTACTTC.

The V call is TRBV12-3 or TRBV12-4, the J call TRBJ2-3, with D uncertain. The CDR3 has 13 residues. V gave up 8 bases and J gave up 2 bases, with 11 bases separating them. The CDR3 loop is CASAGIATDTQYF. Here the CDR3 DNA reads TGTGCCAGCGCCGGAATTGCCACAGATACGCAGTATTTT.

The chain has TRBV7-6 and TRBJ2-3, with TRBD2 matching 11 bases. J gave up 6 bases and V 1 base, and 6 bases lay outside the gene matches. In germline, CDR1 is SGHVS, CDR2 FNYEAQ. The CDR3 runs 16 residues. As DNA, the CDR3 is TGTGCCAGCAGCTTAGACTCTAGCGGGAGGTTGGATACGCAGTATTTT. Translating gives CASSLDSSGRLDTQYF. Looking up the rest from reference TRBV7-6 and TRBJ2-3 gives the full variable domain: GAGVSQSPRYKVTKRGQDVALRCDPISGHVSLYWYRQALGQGPEFLTYFNYEAQQDKSGLPNDRFSAERPEGSISTLTIQRTEQRDSAMYRCASSLDSSGRLDTQYFGPGTRLTVL.

The V and J genes are TRBV19 and TRBJ2-2; maybe TRBD2 (6 bases). Trimming stripped 1 base from V and 4 bases from J, with 16 bases between. CDR1 is LNHDA and CDR2 is SQIVND in the germline V gene (reference sequence). The CDR3 sequence is 17 residues long. The CDR3 DNA reads as TGTGCCAGTAGTATAGTCGGTAGCCGGAGGGCCACCGGGGAGCTGTTTTTT. Translating it yields CASSIVGSRRATGELFF.

The V and J genes are TRBV29-1 and TRBJ1-1, with D perhaps TRBD1 (6 bases). The CDR3 loop spans 13 amino acids. CDR1 is SQVTM, CDR2 ANQGSEA, per germline. Trimming took off 7 bases at V and 3 bases at J, with 15 bases between the two ends. CDR3 loop: CSGTQGYDTEAFF. The CDR3 bases are TGCAGCGGTACACAGGGCTATGACACTGAAGCTTTCTTT.

This chain joins TRBV4-1 and TRBJ2-7; D possibly corresponds to TRBD1 (6 bases). In germline, CDR1 is MGHRA, CDR2 YSYEKL. The CDR3 sequence is 12 residues long. The germline V and J ends were trimmed by 1 base and 7 bases, with 8 bases remaining between them. CDR3 coding DNA: TGCGCCAGCAGCCAAGGAGGGGGAGAGCAGTACTTC. Protein: CASSQGGGEQYF.

In its sample, this clone was seen once. The chain has TRBV6-1 and TRBJ2-7, with 10 positions matching TRBD2. Losses at the gene ends were 5 bases for V and 4 bases for J; bases not matched to a gene: 5. CDR1 is MNHNS and CDR2 is SASEGT in the germline V gene. The CDR3 is made up of 14 amino acids. CDR3 coding DNA: TGTGCCAGCAGTTCCCCGACTAGCGGGTACGAGCAGTACTTC. It codes for CASSSPTSGYEQYF.

J is TRBJ1-3 and V is TRBV5-6, with D perhaps TRBD1 (5 bases). Deletions cut 3 bases from V and 0 bases from J, with 13 bases between. Germline V lookup: CDR1 SGHDT, CDR2 YYEEEE. This CDR3 is 16 amino acids long. CDR3: CASSSTVPSSGNTIYF. The CDR3 DNA follows: TGTGCCAGCAGCTCGACAGTGCCAAGCTCTGGAAACACCATATATTTT. The full variable domain, in which reference TRBV5-6 and TRBJ1-3 provide the parts outside the CDR3, is DAGVTQSPTHLIKTRGQQVTLRCSPKSGHDTVSWYQQALGQGPQFIFQYYEEEERQRGNFPDRFSGHQFPNYSSELNVNALLLGDSALYLCASSSTVPSSGNTIYFGEGSWLTVV.

The chain recombines TRBV7-9 with TRBJ2-3, with 9 bases lining up with TRBD1. The CDR3 has 15 amino acids. V gave up 5 bases and J gave up 4 bases; unmatched junction bases: 7. Looked up from germline, CDR1 is SEHNR and CDR2 is FQNEAQ (reference sequence). In nucleotides, the CDR3 is TGTGCCAGCAGCACCCTCCGGGACAGGGCAGATACGCAGTATTTT. Translated: CASSTLRDRADTQYF.

The chain couples TRBV5-1 to TRBJ2-2; D is uncertain. Trimming left V 6 bases short and J 8 bases short, with 14 bases between. The CDR3 spans 13 residues. Germline values: CDR1 SGHRS, CDR2 YFSETQ. The CDR3 is CASKFIASGELFF. Written as DNA, the CDR3 is TGCGCCAGCAAGTTCATCGCTTCGGGGGAGCTGTTTTTT.

The CDR3 loop reads CASSPDSLQDTQYF. DNA of the CDR3: TGTGCCAGCAGTCCCGACTCCCTGCAGGATACGCAGTATTTT. V usage is TRBV28 and J usage is TRBJ2-3; D not resolved. Per germline, CDR1 MDHEN and CDR2 SYDVKM. The V and J ends lost 5 bases and 6 bases respectively, with 15 bases between them. This CDR3 has 14 residues. The full variable domain, rest sourced from reference TRBV28 and TRBJ2-3, is DVKVTQSSRYLVKRTGEKVFLECVQDMDHENMFWYRQDPGLGLRLIYFSYDVKMKEKGDIPEGYSVSREKKERFSLILESASTNQTSMYLCASSPDSLQDTQYFGPGTRLTVL.

The chain combines TRBV9 with TRBJ1-5, with a weak D call TRBD1 (6 bases). Germline V gene data show CDR1 as SGDLS and CDR2 as YYNGEE. The CDR3 loop spans 13 amino acids. The germline V and J ends were trimmed by 6 bases and 6 bases, with 13 bases remaining between them. CDR3: CASNEGGGQPQHF. The DNA of the CDR3 is TGTGCCAGCAACGAGGGGGGTGGTCAGCCCCAGCATTTT.

The chain links TRBV27 to TRBJ2-1, with D tentatively TRBD2 (6 bases). Trimming pared 2 bases from V and 9 bases from J, leaving 14 bases between. The CDR3 consists of 14 residues. Germline CDR1 is MNHEY and CDR2 is SMNVEV (reference sequence). CDR3 nucleotides: TGTGCCAGCAGTTTAGGCGGGACCGGGTCTGAGCAGTTCTTC. Translating gives CASSLGGTGSEQFF.

V and J are TRBV9 and TRBJ2-3, with D unclear. Germline loops: CDR1 SGDLS, CDR2 YYNGEE. The CDR3 extends over 13 amino acids. V was cut by 1 base and J by 6 bases, with 9 bases left in between. The chain's CDR3 is CASSVLPQDTQYF. The CDR3 DNA reads as TGTGCCAGCAGCGTACTACCCCAGGATACGCAGTATTTT.